The rows below give T cell receptor beta chains drawn from one sample of a study of glioma-infiltrating T cells after dendritic cell vaccination. Using immunoSEQ multiplex PCR, the repertoire was profiled, and TCRdb retains in-frame clones only, with some absent. The sample yields fewer than 35,000 clones, 90% to 95% seen once. Specimen: blood, collected before dendritic cell vaccination. The receptors shown here come from a human donor with glioblastoma. Each CDR3 is given with its conserved first and last residue. The D gene is left open where the match is weak. The size of a clone is reported for some rows only, either as once, few or many, or as a class for expanded clones.

DNA: TGTGCCAGCAGCCGCGGGACAGCCTACGAGCAGTACTTC; CDR3: CASSRGTAYEQYF; J: TRBJ2-7; V: TRBV7-6; size: once; D: NA
DNA: TGTGCCAGCAGTTTAGACGGGAGGATCTTGGACTATGGCTACACCTTC; CDR3: CASSLDGRILDYGYTF; J: TRBJ1-2; V: TRBV27; size: once; D: NA
DNA: TGTGCCAGTAGTCCCATGACAGGTAACACCGGGGAGCTGTTTTTT; CDR3: CASSPMTGNTGELFF; J: TRBJ2-2; V: TRBV19; size: NA; D: NA
DNA: TGCGCCAGCAGCCGTGACAGAGAACCCTACGAGCAGTACTTC; CDR3: CASSRDREPYEQYF; J: TRBJ2-7; V: TRBV4-1; size: NA; D: NA
DNA: TGTGCCAGCAGTGGCAGGCGCTCCTATAATTCCCCCCTCCACTTT; CDR3: CASSGRRSYNSPLHF; J: TRBJ1-6; V: TRBV2; size: NA; D: NA
DNA: TGCGCCAGCAGCTTGGCGGGGGGCCGAGGCACAGATACGCAGTATTTT; CDR3: CASSLAGGRGTDTQYF; J: TRBJ2-3; V: TRBV5-1; size: NA; D: NA
DNA: TGTGCCAGCAGCGTAGCCACCGACAGGGTTACTAACTATGGCTACACCTTC; CDR3: CASSVATDRVTNYGYTF; J: TRBJ1-2; V: TRBV9; size: NA; D: TRBD1
DNA: TGTGCCAGCAGCTGGAGGGGCTCTGGAAACACCATATATTTT; CDR3: CASSWRGSGNTIYF; J: TRBJ1-3; V: TRBV7-8; size: NA; D: NA
DNA: TGTGCCAGCAGTTATGACTACGACTACGAGCAGTACTTC; CDR3: CASSYDYDYEQYF; J: TRBJ2-7; V: TRBV6-6; size: NA; D: NA
DNA: TGTGCCAGCAGCTACCGGGACGGGGGAAGCTCCTATAATTCACCCCTCCACTTT; CDR3: CASSYRDGGSSYNSPLHF; J: TRBJ1-6; V: TRBV5-5; size: NA; D: NA
DNA: TGTGCCAGCAGTGTGGGGCGGGGGGGATACAATGAGCAGTTCTTC; CDR3: CASSVGRGGYNEQFF; J: TRBJ2-1; V: TRBV6-1; size: NA; D: TRBD2
DNA: TGCGCCAGCACTAAGCTAGGCAGGGGGAGCCAAGAGACCCAGTACTTC; CDR3: CASTKLGRGSQETQYF; J: TRBJ2-5; V: TRBV5-1; size: NA; D: TRBD1
DNA: TGTGCCAGCAGCTCGACCCCAGGAGGAGGATCACCCCTCCACTTT; CDR3: CASSSTPGGGSPLHF; J: TRBJ1-6; V: TRBV7-9; size: NA; D: NA
DNA: TGTGCCAGCAGGAAAAACAGGGCCATGAACACTGAAGCTTTCTTT; CDR3: CASRKNRAMNTEAFF; J: TRBJ1-1; V: TRBV5-8; size: NA; D: NA
DNA: TGCAGTGTTCACCCCAGGAATGAGCAGTTCTTC; CDR3: CSVHPRNEQFF; J: TRBJ2-1; V: TRBV20-1; size: once; D: NA
DNA: TGTGCCAGCAGTGCCCTTGGGACTGTAAATGAAAAACTGTTTTTT; CDR3: CASSALGTVNEKLFF; J: TRBJ1-4; V: TRBV7-2; size: NA; D: NA
DNA: TGTGCCAGCAGCGATCCAGGGGTACCTGGAAACACCATATATTTT; CDR3: CASSDPGVPGNTIYF; J: TRBJ1-3; V: TRBV6-1; size: NA; D: NA
DNA: TGTGCCAGCAGCTTTCGCCTAGCAAACACCGGGGAGCTGTTTTTT; CDR3: CASSFRLANTGELFF; J: TRBJ2-2; V: TRBV7-9; size: NA; D: NA
DNA: TGTGCCAGCAGCTCGGGAACACTAGCGGGGAAAGAGACCCAGTACTTC; CDR3: CASSSGTLAGKETQYF; J: TRBJ2-5; V: TRBV5-4; size: NA; D: TRBD2
DNA: TGTGCCAGCAGCTTTGGCGGGGACAGGGTCTTCCACTTT; CDR3: CASSFGGDRVFHF; J: TRBJ1-6; V: TRBV6-6; size: NA; D: TRBD1
DNA: TGTGCCAGCACCTGGACAGGGGGCTCCTACGAGCAGTACTTC; CDR3: CASTWTGGSYEQYF; J: TRBJ2-7; V: TRBV2; size: few; D: TRBD1
DNA: TGTGCCAGCTCACCACCGGGCGGGGGGGCACTAATGAGCACAGATACGCAGTATTTT; CDR3: CASSPPGGGALMSTDTQYF; J: TRBJ2-3; V: TRBV18; size: NA; D: TRBD2
DNA: TGTGCCAGCAGTTTAACCCAGTACCAAGAGACCCAGTACTTC; CDR3: CASSLTQYQETQYF; J: TRBJ2-5; V: TRBV27; size: NA; D: NA
DNA: TGTGCTAGTGGTTTGGTGGACAGAAACTATGGCTACACCTTC; CDR3: CASGLVDRNYGYTF; J: TRBJ1-2; V: TRBV12-5; size: NA; D: NA
DNA: TGTGCCAGCTCACCCCCTTTGGCTCCCCGTTTGGACTTC; CDR3: CASSPPLAPRLDF; J: TRBJ2-7; V: TRBV18; size: NA; D: NA
DNA: TGTGCCAGTAGTGACGACAGGGGAGAAAAACTGTTTTTT; CDR3: CASSDDRGEKLFF; J: TRBJ1-4; V: TRBV19; size: few; D: TRBD1
DNA: TGTGCCACCACCCAACGGGGCTCTGGAAACACCATATATTTT; CDR3: CATTQRGSGNTIYF; J: TRBJ1-3; V: TRBV6-1; size: NA; D: NA
DNA: TGTGCCAGCAGCTTAGCGCCCCCGCTAGCGGGGGTAGACGAGCAGTACTTC; CDR3: CASSLAPPLAGVDEQYF; J: TRBJ2-7; V: TRBV7-9; size: NA; D: TRBD2
DNA: TGTGCCTGGAGAAGGGGGCCTCGTGGCTACACCTTC; CDR3: CAWRRGPRGYTF; J: TRBJ1-2; V: TRBV30; size: NA; D: TRBD1
DNA: TGTGCCAGCTCACCCTGGCAGCGGCAACACACCGGGGAGCTGTTTTTT; CDR3: CASSPWQRQHTGELFF; J: TRBJ2-2; V: TRBV18; size: NA; D: NA
DNA: TGTGCCAGCAGGATCCGAGGGGGCGATGAGCAGTTCTTC; CDR3: CASRIRGGDEQFF; J: TRBJ2-1; V: TRBV6-5; size: NA; D: TRBD1